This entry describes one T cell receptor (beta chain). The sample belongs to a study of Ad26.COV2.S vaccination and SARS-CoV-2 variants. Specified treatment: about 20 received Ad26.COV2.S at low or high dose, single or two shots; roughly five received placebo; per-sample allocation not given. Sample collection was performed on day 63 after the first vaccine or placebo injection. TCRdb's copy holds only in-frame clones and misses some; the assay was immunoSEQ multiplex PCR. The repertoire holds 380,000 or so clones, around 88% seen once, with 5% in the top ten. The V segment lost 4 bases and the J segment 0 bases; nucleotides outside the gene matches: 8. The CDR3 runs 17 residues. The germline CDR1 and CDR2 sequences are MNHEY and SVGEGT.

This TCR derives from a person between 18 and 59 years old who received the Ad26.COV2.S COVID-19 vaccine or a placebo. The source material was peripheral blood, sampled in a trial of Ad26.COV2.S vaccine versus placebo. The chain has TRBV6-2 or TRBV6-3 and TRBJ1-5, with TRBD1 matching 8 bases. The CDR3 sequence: CASSSLQGGVSNQPQHF. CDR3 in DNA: TGTGCCAGCAGTTCTTTACAGGGGGGCGTTAGCAATCAGCCCCAGCATTTT.